These T cell receptor beta chains were read from a single sample in a study of cytomegalovirus exposure and HLA in healthy donors. This table comes from immunoSEQ multiplex PCR, and its TCRdb copy is limited to in-frame clones, with some not included. The sample yields 110,000 or so clones, 70% to 85% seen once. Sequenced sample: PBMCs. These receptors originate from a woman aged 40 to 50 in good health and CMV-seropositive. Each CDR3 is given with its conserved first and last residue. Each record gives: D gene, J gene, V gene, CDR3 protein. The D gene is left open where the match is weak.

- TRBJ1-5 TRBV19 CASSIWQGSDQPQHF
- TRBJ2-2 TRBV18 CASSPRVANTGELFF
TRBD1 TRBJ2-5 TRBV18 CASLHKGRGSTEAQETQYF
TRBD1 TRBJ1-6 TRBV4-1 CASSQVSETGDYPLHF
TRBD2 TRBJ2-1 TRBV5-1 CASSLARLAGDEQFF
- TRBJ1-2 TRBV2 CASRITGFGYTF
- TRBJ2-3 TRBV2 CAIDSGVLSDTQYF
- TRBJ1-3 TRBV19 CASRVSSGNTIYF
- TRBJ2-3 TRBV30 CAWSVGATDTQYF
- TRBJ1-1 TRBV7-9 CASSPRSGGETEAFF
TRBD1 TRBJ1-2 TRBV6-5 CASQSTGGYHTF
TRBD1 TRBJ2-7 TRBV19 CASSATGQGPYEQYF
- TRBJ2-3 TRBV15 CATSRVLGGTQYF
- TRBJ2-1 TRBV6-6 CASRTGTNYNEQFF
TRBD2 TRBJ2-7 TRBV5-1 CASRPRLAERNEQYF
- TRBJ1-1 TRBV10-1 CASSVREAEAFF